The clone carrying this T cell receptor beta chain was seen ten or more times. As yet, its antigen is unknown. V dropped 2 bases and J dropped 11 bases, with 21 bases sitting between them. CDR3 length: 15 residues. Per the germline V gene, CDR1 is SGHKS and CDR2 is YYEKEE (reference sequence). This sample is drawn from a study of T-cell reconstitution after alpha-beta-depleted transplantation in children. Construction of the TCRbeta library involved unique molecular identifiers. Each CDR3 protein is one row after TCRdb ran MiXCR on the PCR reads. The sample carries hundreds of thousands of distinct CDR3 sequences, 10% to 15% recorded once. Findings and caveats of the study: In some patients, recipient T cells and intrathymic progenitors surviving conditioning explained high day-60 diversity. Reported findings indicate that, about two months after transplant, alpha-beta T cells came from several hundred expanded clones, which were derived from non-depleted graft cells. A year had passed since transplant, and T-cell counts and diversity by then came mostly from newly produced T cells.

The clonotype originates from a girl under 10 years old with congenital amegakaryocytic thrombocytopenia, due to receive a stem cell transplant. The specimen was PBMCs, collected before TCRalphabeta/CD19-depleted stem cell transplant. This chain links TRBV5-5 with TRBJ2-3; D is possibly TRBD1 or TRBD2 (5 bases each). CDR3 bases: TGTGCCAGCAGCTTCCTAATGGGACCGCCAAACCTGCAGTATTTT. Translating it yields CASSFLMGPPNLQYF.